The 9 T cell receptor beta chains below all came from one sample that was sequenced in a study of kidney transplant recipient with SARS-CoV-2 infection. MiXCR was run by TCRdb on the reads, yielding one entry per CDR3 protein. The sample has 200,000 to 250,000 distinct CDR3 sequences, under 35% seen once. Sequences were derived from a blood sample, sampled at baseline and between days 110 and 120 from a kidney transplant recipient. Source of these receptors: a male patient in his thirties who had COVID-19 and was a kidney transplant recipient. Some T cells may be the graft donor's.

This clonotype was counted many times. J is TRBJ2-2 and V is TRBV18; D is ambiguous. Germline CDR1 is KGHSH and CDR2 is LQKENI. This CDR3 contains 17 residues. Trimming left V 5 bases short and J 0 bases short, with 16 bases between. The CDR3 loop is CASSTEFGRANTGELFF. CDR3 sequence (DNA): TGTGCCAGCTCAACGGAATTCGGGCGTGCGAACACCGGGGAGCTGTTTTTT.

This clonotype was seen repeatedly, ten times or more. DNA for the CDR3: TGTGCCAGCAGTAGGGGGACAGGGAGGGCGTTAAAGGAAAAACTGTTTTTT. Translated: CASSRGTGRALKEKLFF. The chain joins TRBV6-5 to TRBJ1-4; 9 positions agree with TRBD1. This CDR3 contains 17 residues. Germline V gene sequence: CDR1 MNHEY, CDR2 SVGAGI. Trimming removed 5 bases from V and 8 bases from J; junction bases left unmatched: 15.

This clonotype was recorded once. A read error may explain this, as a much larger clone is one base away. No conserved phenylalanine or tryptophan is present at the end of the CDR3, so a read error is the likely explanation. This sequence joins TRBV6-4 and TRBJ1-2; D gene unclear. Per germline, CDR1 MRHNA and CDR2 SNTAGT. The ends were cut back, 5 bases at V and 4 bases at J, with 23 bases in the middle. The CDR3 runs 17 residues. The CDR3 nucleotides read TGTGCCAGCAGTAGTCGAACCTCACACGGAAAGACCTATGGCTACACCTCC. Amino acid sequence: CASSSRTSHGKTYGYTS.

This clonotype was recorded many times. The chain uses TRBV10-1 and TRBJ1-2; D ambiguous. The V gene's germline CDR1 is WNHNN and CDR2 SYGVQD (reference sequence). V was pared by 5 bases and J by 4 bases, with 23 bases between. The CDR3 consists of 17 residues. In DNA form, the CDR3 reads TGCGCCAGCAGTACCGACTCAAGATCGCGAAAGACCTATGGCTACACCTTC. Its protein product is CASSTDSRSRKTYGYTF.

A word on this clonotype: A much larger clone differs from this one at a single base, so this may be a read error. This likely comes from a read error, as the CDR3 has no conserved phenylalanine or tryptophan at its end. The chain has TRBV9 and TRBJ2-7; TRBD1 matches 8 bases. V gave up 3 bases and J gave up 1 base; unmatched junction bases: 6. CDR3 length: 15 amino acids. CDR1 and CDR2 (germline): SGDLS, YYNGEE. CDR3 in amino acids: CASSDGGQASYEQYL. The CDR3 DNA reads TGTGCCAGCAGCGATGGGGGACAGGCTTCCTACGAGCAGTACCTC.

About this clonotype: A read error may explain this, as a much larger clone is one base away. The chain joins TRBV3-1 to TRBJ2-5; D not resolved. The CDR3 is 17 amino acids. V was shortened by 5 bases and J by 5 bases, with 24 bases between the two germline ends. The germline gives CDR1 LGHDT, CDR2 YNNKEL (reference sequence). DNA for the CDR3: TGTGCCAGCAGCTGGCATAGTCCCATTTCTCTCTCTGAGACCCAGTACTTC. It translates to CASSWHSPISLSETQYF.

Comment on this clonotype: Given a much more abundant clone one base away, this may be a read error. The CDR3 protein is CTSTALGAGGNNEQFF. The CDR3 DNA follows: TGCACCAGCACCGCGTTAGGAGCGGGAGGGAACAATGAGCAGTTCTTC. This chain uses TRBV23-1 with TRBJ2-1; TRBD2 aligns across 10 bases. TRBV23-1 is known as an ORF, though its function is uncertain. This CDR3 has 16 amino acids.

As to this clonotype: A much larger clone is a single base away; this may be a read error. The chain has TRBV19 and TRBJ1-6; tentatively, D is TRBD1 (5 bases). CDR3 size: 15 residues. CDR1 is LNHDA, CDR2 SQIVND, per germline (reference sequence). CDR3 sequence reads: CAGSIDMGGNSPLHF. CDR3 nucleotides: TGTGCCGGTAGTATAGATATGGGGGGGAATTCACCCCTCCACTTT.

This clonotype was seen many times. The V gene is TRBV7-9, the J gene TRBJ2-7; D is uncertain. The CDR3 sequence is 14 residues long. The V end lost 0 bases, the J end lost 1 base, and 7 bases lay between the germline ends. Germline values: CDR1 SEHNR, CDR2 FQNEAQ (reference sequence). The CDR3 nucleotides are TGTGCCAGCAGCTTAGCGGGCATTTCCTACGAGCAGTACTTC. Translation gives CASSLAGISYEQYF.